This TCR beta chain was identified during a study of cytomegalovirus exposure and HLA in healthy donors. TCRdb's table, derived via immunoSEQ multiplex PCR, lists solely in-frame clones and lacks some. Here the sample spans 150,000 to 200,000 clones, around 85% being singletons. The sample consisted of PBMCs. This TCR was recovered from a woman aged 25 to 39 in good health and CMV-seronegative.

CDR3 coding DNA: TGTGCCAGCAGTTCCTCGAAGGGCGAGCAGTACTTC. Amino acid sequence: CASSSSKGEQYF. The chain joins TRBV5-5 to TRBJ2-7; D not resolved. The CDR3 is made up of 12 amino acids. Deletions cut 5 bases from V and 6 bases from J, with 12 bases between. Looked up from germline, CDR1 is SGHKS and CDR2 is YYEKEE (reference sequence).